What follows are 24 T cell receptor beta chains derived from one specimen sequenced in a study of early T cells in non-severe SARS-CoV-2 infection (dated by TCRdb to the early 2020s). The receptor library was made with 5' RACE. The reads were generated on a NextSeq 500. TCRdb reprocessed the public reads (quality trimming at Q25 with fastp, clone calling with MiXCR) and kept in-frame beta chains. CDR3 protein sequences are deduplicated, and each keeps its most common genes and DNA. The sample yields approximately 65,000 distinct CDR3 sequences; approximately 13% were counted once. The ten biggest clones cover roughly an eighth of the sample. Sequences were obtained from whole blood. These receptors all stem from an adult who was a healthcare worker with PCR-confirmed SARS-CoV-2 infection or an uninfected control (not recorded which).

The V gene is TRBV19, the J gene TRBJ1-5; possible D gene TRBD1, 6 bases. The germline CDR1 and CDR2 sequences are LNHDA and SQIVND (reference sequence). This CDR3 has 16 residues. Trimming took off 3 bases at V and 5 bases at J, with 17 bases between the two ends. For the CDR3, the DNA is TGTGCCAGTAGTATCTCACCCCACAGGGTAGATCAGCCCCAGCATTTT. Protein sequence: CASSISPHRVDQPQHF.

The V call is TRBV2, the J call TRBJ2-5; TRBD1 agrees at 9 bases. With 6 bases clipped from V and 2 bases from J, the junction kept 10 bases outside the gene matches. The germline gives CDR1 SNHLY, CDR2 FYNNEI. There are 16 residues in the CDR3. CDR3 nucleotides: TGTGCCAGCAGCCCCCCTCCGGGGACAGGGCAAGAGACCCAGTACTTC. This codes for CASSPPPGTGQETQYF.

This rearrangement joins TRBV10-3 to TRBJ2-7; 7 bases agree with TRBD2. CDR1 and CDR2 (germline): ENHRY, SYGVKD. V dropped 6 bases and J dropped 4; count of bases not matched to a gene: 21. The CDR3 is 18 amino acids. CDR3 amino acids: CAISHPSPSGRLGYEQYF. CDR3 in DNA: TGTGCCATCAGCCATCCTTCTCCCTCCGGGAGGCTCGGGTACGAGCAGTACTTC.

V usage is TRBV11-2 and J usage is TRBJ2-5; D uncertain. This CDR3 comprises 13 residues. Per the germline V gene, CDR1 is SGHAT and CDR2 is FQNNGV. V lost 1 base and J 4 bases, leaving 7 bases between the germline ends. CDR3 DNA: TGTGCCAGCAGCTTAGTTTGGCGAGAGACCCAGTACTTC. Translation: CASSLVWRETQYF.

This sequence joins TRBV29-1 and TRBJ2-3; 8 bases line up with TRBD1. The germline CDR1 and CDR2 sequences are SQVTM and ANQGSEA. J gave up 0 bases and V 6 bases, and 5 bases lay outside the gene matches. The CDR3 contains 14 residues. The CDR3 coding sequence is TGCAGCGTCGTGACAGGGGCTAGCACAGATACGCAGTATTTT. It encodes CSVVTGASTDTQYF.

The J gene is TRBJ2-5, the V gene TRBV6-2 or TRBV6-3, with unresolved D. V shed 5 bases and J shed 1 base, with 11 bases lying between them. Germline V gene lookup returns CDR1 MNHEY and CDR2 SVGEGT. The CDR3 contains 14 residues. CDR3 in DNA: TGTGCCAGCAGTCCAGCGAGTATCCAAGAGACCCAGTACTTC. Translated: CASSPASIQETQYF.

The V and J genes are TRBV6-1 and TRBJ1-3; D is possibly TRBD1 (5 bases). CDR1 is MNHNS, CDR2 SASEGT, per germline. This CDR3 is built from 13 residues. CDR3 region: CASEAGSGNTIYF. CDR3 nucleotides: TGTGCGTCAGAGGCAGGGTCTGGAAACACCATATATTTT.

This clonotype has at least ten counts. This chain joins TRBV12-3 or TRBV12-4 and TRBJ1-2; 7 bases agree with TRBD1. This CDR3 is 15 amino acids long. V dropped 3 bases and J dropped 11; count of bases not matched to a gene: 15. The CDR3 loop is CASSFDSDRAVGYTF. In DNA form, the CDR3 reads TGTGCCAGCAGTTTTGATTCCGACAGGGCGGTGGGGTACACCTTC.

The J gene is TRBJ1-3, the V gene TRBV12-3 or TRBV12-4; no clear D gene. Trimming shortened V by 6 bases and J by 0 bases, and 12 bases separated the two germline ends. The length of the CDR3 is 15 residues. The CDR3 loop reads CASSTIHYSGNTIYF. The CDR3 DNA sequence: TGTGCCAGCAGCACCATTCACTACTCTGGAAACACCATATATTTT.

This clonotype was seen ten or more times. This chain's CDR3 is CASSLRGGRGDSPLHF. The CDR3 coding sequence is TGTGCCAGCAGCCTCAGGGGGGGCAGGGGTGATTCACCCCTCCACTTT. This chain joins TRBV4-2 and TRBJ1-6; 7 bases line up with TRBD1. The CDR3 is 16 amino acids. V was clipped by 4 bases and J by 8 bases; unmatched bases: 11. Germline V gene sequence: CDR1 LGHNA, CDR2 YNFKEQ.

This clonotype was observed at least ten times. The chain uses TRBV20-1 and TRBJ1-6; 8 bases line up with TRBD1. Germline V lookup: CDR1 DFQATT, CDR2 SNEGSKA (reference sequence). The V and J ends lost 5 bases and 7 bases, in that order; junction bases with no gene match: 7. This CDR3 is 14 amino acids long. CDR3 coding DNA: TGCAGTGCTTGGCCAAGACAGGGGAATTCACCCCTCCACTTT. Translated: CSAWPRQGNSPLHF.

As to this clonotype: The junction shows a germline mismatch at one end, possibly a read error. The V gene is TRBV28, the J gene TRBJ1-2, with TRBD1 matching 9 bases. The CDR3 is 12 residues long. Germline V lookup: CDR1 MDHEN, CDR2 SYDVKM. The CDR3 DNA sequence: TGTGCCAACAGTGGGACAGGGCGCGGCTACACCTTC. This encodes CANSGTGRGYTF.

The chain recombines TRBV7-6 with TRBJ2-1; 11 bases are shared with TRBD2. The CDR3 covers 17 residues. Germline assignment: CDR1 SGHVS and CDR2 FNYEAQ. V lost 1 base, J lost 2 bases, and 4 bases stayed unmatched. CDR3 DNA sequence: TGTGCCAGCAGCTTAGTATTTAGCGGGGGGGCCTACAATGAGCAGTTCTTC. Translated: CASSLVFSGGAYNEQFF.

The chain recombines TRBV5-1 with TRBJ2-5; tentatively, D is TRBD1 (5 bases). The CDR3 has 13 amino acids. V dropped 0 bases and J dropped 9 bases, with 12 bases sitting between them. Germline values: CDR1 SGHRS, CDR2 YFSETQ. In DNA form, the CDR3 reads TGCGCCAGCAGCTTGGAGGGCGGCAGGGCCCAGTACTTC. Translated: CASSLEGGRAQYF. The full variable domain, in which reference TRBV5-1 and TRBJ2-5 provide the parts outside the CDR3, is KAGVTQTPRYLIKTRGQQVTLSCSPISGHRSVSWYQQTPGQGLQFLFEYFSETQRNKGNFPGRFSGRQFSNSRSEMNVSTLELGDSALYLCASSLEGGRAQYFGPGTRLLVL.

The chain joins TRBV20-1 to TRBJ1-1; 7 bases map to TRBD1. The J segment lost 1 base and the V segment lost 2 bases, leaving 4 bases of the junction unmatched. Germline V gene sequence: CDR1 DFQATT, CDR2 SNEGSKA (reference sequence). The CDR3 is 14 amino acids. The CDR3 DNA is TGCAGTGCTAGAACAGGGGTAGGGAACACTGAAGCTTTCTTT. This translates into CSARTGVGNTEAFF.

This clonotype was detected a few times. The chain joins TRBV6-5 to TRBJ2-4; D not resolved. The CDR3 is made up of 14 amino acids. Deletions cut 7 bases from V and 0 bases from J, with 10 bases between. Germline CDR1 and CDR2: MNHEY and SVGAGI. The CDR3 region has the DNA TGTGCCAGCACCCAGGCAGGAGCCAAAAACATTCAGTACTTC. Encoded protein: CASTQAGAKNIQYF.

The table lists this clonotype with many counts. The V and J genes are TRBV7-6 and TRBJ1-3, with D maybe TRBD1 (6 bases). Trimming took 3 bases from V and 8 from J, leaving 11 bases between them. This CDR3 is 13 amino acids long. CDR1 and CDR2 (germline): SGHVS, FNYEAQ. The CDR3: CASSLDSGHTIYF. The CDR3 DNA sequence: TGTGCCAGCAGCTTGGACAGTGGGCACACCATATATTTT.

The J gene is TRBJ2-3, the V gene TRBV25-1, with 13 bases fitting TRBD2. J was trimmed by 2 bases and V by 6 bases; bases with no gene match: 5. Germline V lookup: CDR1 MGHDK, CDR2 SYGVNS. The CDR3 extends over 16 amino acids. Here the CDR3 reads CASSPGLAGITDTQYF. CDR3 coding DNA: TGTGCCAGCAGCCCGGGACTAGCGGGGATCACAGATACGCAGTATTTT.

This chain links TRBV12-3 or TRBV12-4 with TRBJ2-5, with a possible D match to TRBD2 (6 bases). V gave up 5 bases and J gave up 5 bases, with 15 bases separating them. The CDR3 sequence is 14 residues long. CDR3 residues: CASSQSRGRETQYF. CDR3 nucleotides: TGTGCCAGCAGTCAATCTCGGGGGAGGGAGACCCAGTACTTC.

This clonotype was recorded at least ten times. The V gene is TRBV28, the J gene TRBJ2-4; the D is unclear. Germline V gene sequence: CDR1 MDHEN, CDR2 SYDVKM. V lost 3 bases and J lost 0, with 6 bases in between. The CDR3 totals 14 residues. For the CDR3, the DNA is TGTGCCAGCAGTTTTGCTTTAGCCAAAAACATTCAGTACTTC. Protein sequence: CASSFALAKNIQYF.

Worth noting for this clonotype: A read error is possible here, since a much larger clone lies one base away. The CDR3 end shows no conserved phenylalanine or tryptophan, and so a read error is likely. The rearrangement uses TRBV28 and TRBJ1-1; unclear D gene. The CDR3 has 15 residues. Germline CDR1 MDHEN, CDR2 SYDVKM. V was pared by 6 bases and J by 2 bases, with 16 bases between. CDR3 sequence (DNA): TGTGCCAGCAGCGAGACCGCCCTGGACAACACTGAAGCTTTCTTA. It is translated as CASSETALDNTEAFL.

The genes are TRBV6-5 and TRBJ2-7; 7 nucleotides match TRBD1. The V gene's germline CDR1 is MNHEY and CDR2 SVGAGI. The CDR3 consists of 15 residues. J was trimmed by 2 bases and V by 0 bases; bases with no gene match: 4. The CDR3 nucleotides are TGTGCCAGCAGTTACTCAACAGGGGCGGCCTACGAGCAGTACTTC. This encodes CASSYSTGAAYEQYF.

This clonotype was seen at least ten times. This chain links TRBV6-2 or TRBV6-3 with TRBJ1-5, with 10 bases lining up with TRBD1. Per the germline V gene, CDR1 is MNHEY and CDR2 is SVGEGT. J lost 2 bases, V lost 6 bases, and 4 bases had no gene match. The CDR3 is made up of 15 amino acids. The CDR3 bases are TGTGCCAGCAGCCCGACAGGGGGCGGCAATCAGCCCCAGCATTTT. Its protein product is CASSPTGGGNQPQHF.

CDR3 sequence: CASSQADNEQFF. The CDR3 region has the DNA TGTGCCAGCAGCCAGGCTGACAATGAGCAGTTCTTC. The genes are TRBV3-1 and TRBJ2-1; D is uncertain. CDR3 length equals 12 residues. The V and J ends lost 3 bases and 5 bases respectively, with 5 bases between them. Per the germline V gene, CDR1 is LGHDT and CDR2 is YNNKEL (reference sequence).